A single sample gave rise to the 10 T cell receptor beta chains below, sequenced in a study of CD8 T cells in Susac syndrome. Random-hexamer reverse transcription was applied to roughly 0.45 to 1 ug RNA. Each CDR3 protein is one row after TCRdb ran MiXCR on the immunoSEQ multiplex PCR reads. The sample contains a few hundred thousand distinct CDR3 sequences, 85% of which appear only once. The sequenced material came from CD8+ T cells from PBMCs. These receptors came from a human donor with multiple sclerosis.

This chain uses TRBV11-2 with TRBJ2-7; D call uncertain. Germline V CDR1 and CDR2: SGHAT, FQNNGV. The CDR3 spans 15 residues. V lost 6 bases to trimming and J lost 3 bases, with 18 bases between them. The CDR3 sequence: CASRMGKTSLYEQYF. CDR3 nucleotides: TGTGCCAGCAGGATGGGCAAGACAAGCCTCTACGAGCAGTACTTC.

This clonotype appeared a single time. The chain couples TRBV20-1 to TRBJ2-5; perhaps TRBD2 as D (6 bases). V was trimmed by 6 bases and J by 5 bases, leaving 19 bases between them. The germline V gene encodes CDR1 DFQATT and CDR2 SNEGSKA (reference sequence). This CDR3 region has 14 residues. The chain's CDR3 is CSAPGEANRETQYF. As DNA, the CDR3 is TGCAGTGCGCCTGGGGAGGCTAATCGGGAGACCCAGTACTTC.

J is TRBJ2-1 and V is TRBV18; 9 nucleotides match TRBD1. Trimming cost V 5 bases and J 5 bases; bases outside gene matches: 13. This CDR3 has 17 residues. Germline CDR1 reads KGHSH; CDR2 reads LQKENI. The CDR3 sequence is CASSVGQGMRLDNEQFF. The CDR3, as DNA: TGTGCCAGCTCAGTAGGACAGGGGATGCGGCTGGACAATGAGCAGTTCTTC.

The chain uses TRBV27 and TRBJ2-7, with a possible D match to TRBD2 (6 bases). V was cut by 6 bases and J by 2 bases, with 11 bases left in between. CDR3 size: 13 residues. Germline loops: CDR1 MNHEY, CDR2 SMNVEV (reference sequence). CDR3 residues: CASRLAQPYEQYF. As DNA, the CDR3 is TGTGCCAGCAGGCTAGCGCAACCCTACGAGCAGTACTTC.

V gene TRBV6-5 combines with J gene TRBJ1-3, with D possibly being TRBD1 (5 bases). This CDR3 is built from 15 residues. The germline V gene encodes CDR1 MNHEY and CDR2 SVGAGI. V shed 2 bases and J shed 7 bases, with 15 bases lying between them. CDR3 in amino acids: CASSYRLGWGNTIYF. The CDR3 coding sequence is TGTGCCAGCAGTTACAGGCTGGGGTGGGGGAACACCATATATTTT.

The J gene is TRBJ2-7, the V gene TRBV27; the D call may be TRBD1 or TRBD2 (5 bases each). The CDR3 runs to 15 residues. Trimming took off 8 bases at V and 1 base at J, with 18 bases between the two ends. Looked up from germline, CDR1 is MNHEY and CDR2 is SMNVEV (reference sequence). CDR3 nucleotides: TGTGCCAGCTGCCCCGTCCGGGACGGATCCTACGAGCAGTACTTC. This translates into CASCPVRDGSYEQYF.

The chain is built from TRBV12-3 or TRBV12-4 and TRBJ2-1, with D possibly matching TRBD1 (5 bases). The V end lost 8 bases, the J end lost 5 bases, and 16 bases lay between the germline ends. The CDR3 spans 14 residues. CDR3 DNA: TGTGCCAGCCTCGATTCAGGGATAAACAATGAGCAGTTCTTC. Protein product: CASLDSGINNEQFF.

V is TRBV20-1 and J is TRBJ2-7, with TRBD1 identical over 7 bases. Trimming took 0 bases from V and 5 from J; bases not matched to a gene: 13. Germline lookup yields CDR1 DFQATT and CDR2 SNEGSKA (reference sequence). The CDR3 runs to 16 residues. Written as DNA, the CDR3 is TGCAGTGCTAGAGATATGAGGTTGGGACAGTTTAACGAGCAGTACTTC. It translates to CSARDMRLGQFNEQYF.

The CDR3 region has the DNA TGTGCCAGCAGTTCCCTCAGGGTCTATAGCAATCAGCCCCAGCATTTT. It encodes CASSSLRVYSNQPQHF. This sequence joins TRBV27 and TRBJ1-5; maybe TRBD1 (5 bases). The length of the CDR3 is 16 residues. The V end was cut by 4 bases, the J end by 0 bases, with 13 bases between. Germline CDR1 reads MNHEY; CDR2 reads SMNVEV (reference sequence).

The rearrangement joins TRBV7-9 to TRBJ2-7; TRBD2 agrees at 7 bases. The CDR3 consists of 14 residues. The V gene end was trimmed by 6 bases and the J gene end by 6 bases; junction bases not matched to a gene: 11. Germline V gene lookup returns CDR1 SEHNR and CDR2 FQNEAQ (reference sequence). As DNA, the CDR3 is TGTGCCAGCAGTTCCGCCGGGGGGTCTCGCGAGCAGTACTTC. Its protein product is CASSSAGGSREQYF.